This T cell receptor beta chain was observed in a study of blood T cell repertoires in COVID-19. Study context: COVID-19 samples from acute and convalescent phases originated in the United States, Italy and Spain.

Authors' data handling: From reference gene primer amplification, estimates of nucleated cell counts were derived. Assay: immunoSEQ multiplex PCR; the TCRdb copy retains only in-frame clones and omits some. That table supplies the V and J calls and clone size; D and trimming were determined from the DNA. The table includes around 260,000 clones, more than 75% detected once. Germline CDR1 is KGHSH and CDR2 is LQKENI. Trimming removed 2 bases at V and 2 bases at J, with 17 bases between. The CDR3 spans 17 residues. The clonotype comes from a middle-aged woman who had recovered from COVID-19. The chain uses TRBV18 and TRBJ2-3; tentative D call: TRBD1 (5 bases). The material sequenced was peripheral blood. The DNA of the CDR3 is TGTGCCAGCTCACCAAGTAAGGGGTATCCTAACACAGATACGCAGTATTTT. It yields the protein CASSPSKGYPNTDTQYF.